The rows below give T cell receptor beta chains drawn from one sample of a study of blood T cell repertoires in COVID-19. Produced via immunoSEQ multiplex PCR; TCRdb's table is partial and in-frame only. The sample lists some 100,000 clones, around 81% seen once, with approximately 12% in the top ten. Sequencing used peripheral blood. The receptors shown here come from a woman aged 70-85 years with active or convalescent COVID-19. The CDR3 runs from the conserved cysteine through the conserved F or W. A D gene is named only where the DNA matches it firmly. Clone size is stated in some rows and not others, as once, few, many or a class when expanded.

V gene: TRBV24-1; clone size: NA; J gene: TRBJ2-3; D gene: TRBD2; CDR3 protein: CATSDLKRGAKDTQYF; CDR3 DNA: TGTGCCACCAGTGATTTGAAGCGGGGGGCCAAGGATACGCAGTATTTT
V gene: TRBV19; clone size: NA; J gene: TRBJ1-3; D gene: NA; CDR3 protein: CASFTRASGNTIYF; CDR3 DNA: TGTGCCAGCTTTACCAGGGCATCTGGAAACACCATATATTTT
V gene: TRBV18; clone size: NA; J gene: TRBJ1-2; D gene: NA; CDR3 protein: CASSRDLQGESYGYTF; CDR3 DNA: TGTGCCAGCTCACGTGATTTACAGGGTGAATCCTATGGCTACACCTTC
V gene: TRBV6-1; clone size: NA; J gene: TRBJ2-1; D gene: NA; CDR3 protein: CASSAQGLGIYNEQFF; CDR3 DNA: TGTGCCAGCAGTGCACAGGGCTTGGGGATCTACAATGAGCAGTTCTTC
V gene: TRBV12-3/TRBV12-4; clone size: NA; J gene: TRBJ2-7; D gene: NA; CDR3 protein: CASRQQGFYEQYF; CDR3 DNA: TGTGCCAGCAGGCAACAGGGTTTCTACGAGCAGTACTTC
V gene: TRBV10-2; clone size: NA; J gene: TRBJ1-2; D gene: NA; CDR3 protein: CASSESGQNYGYTF; CDR3 DNA: TGCGCCAGCAGTGAGTCGGGACAAAACTATGGCTACACCTTC
V gene: TRBV6-6; clone size: NA; J gene: TRBJ1-1; D gene: NA; CDR3 protein: CASSSALSGVTEAFF; CDR3 DNA: TGTGCCAGCAGTTCAGCTCTTTCAGGGGTCACTGAAGCTTTCTTT
V gene: TRBV19; clone size: NA; J gene: TRBJ2-3; D gene: TRBD2; CDR3 protein: CASRSGGAGGDTQYF; CDR3 DNA: TGTGCCAGTAGGTCGGGCGGGGCGGGAGGAGATACGCAGTATTTT
V gene: TRBV20-1; clone size: NA; J gene: TRBJ2-1; D gene: NA; CDR3 protein: CSASHGASYNEQFF; CDR3 DNA: TGCAGTGCTAGTCATGGGGCCTCCTACAATGAGCAGTTCTTC
V gene: TRBV5-4; clone size: NA; J gene: TRBJ2-6; D gene: NA; CDR3 protein: CASSWGGQGTGANVLTF; CDR3 DNA: TGTGCCAGCAGCTGGGGGGGGCAGGGTACTGGGGCCAACGTCCTGACTTTC
V gene: TRBV2; clone size: NA; J gene: TRBJ2-2; D gene: TRBD2; CDR3 protein: CASASGGPANTGELFF; CDR3 DNA: TGTGCCAGCGCTAGCGGGGGACCCGCGAACACCGGGGAGCTGTTTTTT
V gene: TRBV19; clone size: NA; J gene: TRBJ2-7; D gene: TRBD1; CDR3 protein: CASSKNRGRSEQYF; CDR3 DNA: TGTGCCAGTAGTAAAAACAGGGGGCGCAGCGAGCAGTACTTC
V gene: TRBV11-3; clone size: once; J gene: TRBJ2-2; D gene: TRBD1; CDR3 protein: CASSFSGTDNTGELFF; CDR3 DNA: TGTGCCAGCAGCTTTTCGGGGACAGATAACACCGGGGAGCTGTTTTTT
V gene: TRBV2; clone size: NA; J gene: TRBJ2-3; D gene: NA; CDR3 protein: CASSISTDTQYF; CDR3 DNA: TGTGCCAGCTCTATTAGCACAGATACGCAGTATTTT
V gene: TRBV7-2; clone size: NA; J gene: TRBJ1-5; D gene: NA; CDR3 protein: CASSLVMGWGSNQPQHF; CDR3 DNA: TGTGCCAGCAGCTTAGTTATGGGGTGGGGCAGCAATCAGCCCCAGCATTTT
V gene: TRBV4-2; clone size: once; J gene: TRBJ1-2; D gene: NA; CDR3 protein: CASSQDRGADYGYTF; CDR3 DNA: TGTGCCAGCAGCCAAGACAGGGGCGCGGACTATGGCTACACCTTC
V gene: TRBV5-4; clone size: NA; J gene: TRBJ2-5; D gene: TRBD1; CDR3 protein: CASSSGGRGRETQYF; CDR3 DNA: TGTGCCAGCAGCTCAGGGGGCAGGGGGCGGGAGACCCAGTACTTC
V gene: TRBV5-6; clone size: NA; J gene: TRBJ2-1; D gene: NA; CDR3 protein: CASSLVPGEPRNEQFF; CDR3 DNA: TGTGCCAGCAGCTTGGTCCCGGGGGAACCCAGGAATGAGCAGTTCTTC
V gene: TRBV19; clone size: NA; J gene: TRBJ2-1; D gene: TRBD2; CDR3 protein: CASKTSGGANEQFF; CDR3 DNA: TGTGCCAGTAAGACTAGCGGGGGGGCAAATGAGCAGTTCTTC
V gene: TRBV10-1; clone size: NA; J gene: TRBJ2-3; D gene: NA; CDR3 protein: CASRPSGTDTQYF; CDR3 DNA: TGCGCCAGCAGGCCTAGCGGCACAGATACGCAGTATTTT
V gene: TRBV7-2; clone size: NA; J gene: TRBJ1-1; D gene: TRBD1; CDR3 protein: CASSLQGARTEAFF; CDR3 DNA: TGTGCCAGCAGCTTACAGGGGGCGCGAACTGAAGCTTTCTTT
V gene: TRBV12-3/TRBV12-4; clone size: NA; J gene: TRBJ1-2; D gene: NA; CDR3 protein: CASSETPTGYTF; CDR3 DNA: TGTGCCAGCAGCGAGACTCCTACCGGCTACACCTTC
V gene: TRBV7-2; clone size: NA; J gene: TRBJ2-3; D gene: NA; CDR3 protein: CASSLAVGGGTDTQYF; CDR3 DNA: TGTGCCAGCAGCTTAGCGGTGGGGGGTGGCACAGATACGCAGTATTTT
V gene: TRBV2; clone size: NA; J gene: TRBJ2-2; D gene: TRBD2; CDR3 protein: CASRALAGGNTGELFF; CDR3 DNA: TGTGCCAGCAGAGCGCTAGCGGGGGGGAACACCGGGGAGCTGTTTTTT
V gene: TRBV6-5; clone size: NA; J gene: TRBJ1-2; D gene: NA; CDR3 protein: CASSYEGRGYTF; CDR3 DNA: TGTGCCAGCAGTTACGAGGGTCGTGGCTACACCTTC
V gene: TRBV9; clone size: NA; J gene: TRBJ2-3; D gene: NA; CDR3 protein: CASSAAGSPTDTQYF; CDR3 DNA: TGTGCCAGCAGCGCCGCGGGAAGTCCCACAGATACGCAGTATTTT
V gene: TRBV7-2; clone size: NA; J gene: TRBJ1-2; D gene: NA; CDR3 protein: CASSLSQVAGNGYTF; CDR3 DNA: TGTGCCAGCAGCTTATCGCAGGTGGCTGGAAATGGCTACACCTTC
V gene: TRBV5-4; clone size: NA; J gene: TRBJ2-2; D gene: NA; CDR3 protein: CASSQGARAGELFF; CDR3 DNA: TGTGCCAGCAGCCAAGGCGCCAGGGCCGGGGAGCTGTTTTTT
V gene: TRBV4-3; clone size: NA; J gene: TRBJ1-1; D gene: NA; CDR3 protein: CASSQDLGLGRGAEAFF; CDR3 DNA: TGCGCCAGCAGCCAAGATCTCGGGTTGGGCAGGGGAGCTGAAGCTTTCTTT
V gene: TRBV7-2; clone size: NA; J gene: TRBJ1-2; D gene: NA; CDR3 protein: CASRYPVGAYGYTF; CDR3 DNA: TGTGCCAGCAGATATCCGGTGGGGGCCTATGGCTACACCTTC
V gene: TRBV6-5; clone size: NA; J gene: TRBJ1-2; D gene: NA; CDR3 protein: CATRDFYGYTF; CDR3 DNA: TGTGCCACCCGCGATTTCTATGGCTACACCTTC
V gene: TRBV7-2; clone size: NA; J gene: TRBJ2-5; D gene: NA; CDR3 protein: CASSLAWARGQETQYF; CDR3 DNA: TGTGCCAGCAGCTTAGCTTGGGCACGGGGTCAAGAGACCCAGTACTTC